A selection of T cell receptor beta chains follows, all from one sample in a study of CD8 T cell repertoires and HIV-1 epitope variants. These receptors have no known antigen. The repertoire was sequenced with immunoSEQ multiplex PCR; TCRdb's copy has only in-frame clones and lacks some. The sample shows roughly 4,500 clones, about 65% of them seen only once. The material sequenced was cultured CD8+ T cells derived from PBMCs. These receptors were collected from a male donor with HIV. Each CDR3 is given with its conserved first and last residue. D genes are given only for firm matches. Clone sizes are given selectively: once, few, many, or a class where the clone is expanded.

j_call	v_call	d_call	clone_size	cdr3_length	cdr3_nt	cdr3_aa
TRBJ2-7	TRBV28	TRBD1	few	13	TGTGCCAGCAGTTTCCGGGACAGCTACGAGCAGTACTTC	CASSFRDSYEQYF
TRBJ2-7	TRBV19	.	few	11	TGTGCCAGTAGTACGGAATACGAGCAGTACTTC	CASSTEYEQYF
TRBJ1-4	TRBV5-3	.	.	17	TGTGCCAGAAGCTTGTTTCCCCCGGACAGCCTTAATGAAAAACTGTTTTTT	CARSLFPPDSLNEKLFF
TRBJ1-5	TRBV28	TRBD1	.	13	TGTGCCAGCAGGACAGGGGCGAATCAGCCCCAGCATTTT	CASRTGANQPQHF
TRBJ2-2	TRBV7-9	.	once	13	TGTGCCAGCGGGGGGCAGAACACCGGGGAGCTGTTTTTT	CASGGQNTGELFF
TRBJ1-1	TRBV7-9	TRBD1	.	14	TGTGCCAGCAGGGGGGACAGGGTGAACACTGAAGCTTTCTTT	CASRGDRVNTEAFF
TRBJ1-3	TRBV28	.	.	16	TGTGCCAGCAGTTTGTGGGGGGGCCAGTCTGGAAACACCATATATTTT	CASSLWGGQSGNTIYF
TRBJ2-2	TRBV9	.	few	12	TGTGCCAGCGGCCAAGACACCGGGGAGCTGTTTTTT	CASGQDTGELFF
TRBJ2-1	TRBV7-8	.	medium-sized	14	TGTGCCAGCAGCTTAGATAGCTCCTACAATGAGCAGTTCTTC	CASSLDSSYNEQFF
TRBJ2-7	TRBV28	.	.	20	TGTGCCAGCAGTTTCCCCCCCCCTAGTCCCAATACACCTACCACCTACGAGCAGTACTTC	CASSFPPPSPNTPTTYEQYF
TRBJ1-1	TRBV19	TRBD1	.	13	TGTGCCAGTAGTATTATTGACAGGGCTGAAGCTTTCTTT	CASSIIDRAEAFF